The rows below give T cell receptor beta chains drawn from one sample of a study of beta chain features in type 1 diabetes. The method was immunoSEQ multiplex PCR; TCRdb's version includes in-frame clones alone and lacks a portion of them. The sample yields around 200,000 clones, 13% seen once. The sample was central memory CD4+ T cells from blood. The receptors originated from a woman under 30 in good health. Both conserved end residues are part of each CDR3. The D gene is left open where the match is weak. A clone size is listed for some rows: how often the clone was seen (once, few, many), or a class if it is expanded.

V	size	J	D	CDR3	DNA
TRBV19	NA	TRBJ2-7	TRBD2	CASSRLAGTYEQYF	TGTGCCAGTAGCCGACTAGCGGGGACCTACGAGCAGTACTTC
TRBV7-9	NA	TRBJ2-5	TRBD2	CASSLPMGREGRETQYF	TGTGCCAGCAGCCTACCGATGGGGCGGGAGGGCCGCGAGACCCAGTACTTC
TRBV5-1	few	TRBJ1-1	NA	CASSFGIGSTEAFF	TGCGCCAGCAGCTTCGGGATAGGTAGCACTGAAGCTTTCTTT
TRBV7-9	NA	TRBJ2-1	TRBD1	CASGLTGLNNEQFF	TGTGCCAGCGGATTGACAGGGCTAAACAATGAGCAGTTCTTC
TRBV7-8	few	TRBJ2-5	TRBD1	CASSLGSDRDFQETQYF	TGTGCCAGCAGCTTAGGATCAGACAGGGATTTCCAAGAGACCCAGTACTTC
TRBV7-2	few	TRBJ2-1	NA	CASSLEPDNEQFF	TGTGCCAGCAGCTTAGAGCCGGACAATGAGCAGTTCTTC
TRBV28	few	TRBJ1-3	NA	CASGGAGNTIYF	TGTGCCAGCGGCGGGGCTGGAAACACCATATATTTT
TRBV7-8	many	TRBJ2-6	TRBD1	CASSLRDRGFTGANVLTF	TGTGCCAGCAGCTTACGGGACAGGGGATTCACTGGGGCCAACGTCCTGACTTTC
TRBV6-1	NA	TRBJ2-7	NA	CASSEQGGYEQYF	TGTGCCAGCAGTGAACAGGGAGGCTACGAGCAGTACTTC
TRBV9	few	TRBJ2-3	NA	CASSLTWSTDTQYF	TGTGCCAGCAGCCTGACTTGGAGCACAGATACGCAGTATTTT
TRBV29-1	NA	TRBJ2-7	TRBD2	CSVVVAGVNHEQYF	TGCAGCGTTGTAGTAGCGGGAGTTAATCACGAGCAGTACTTC
TRBV6-6	few	TRBJ2-4	NA	CASRNSDKNIQYF	TGTGCCAGCAGAAACTCCGACAAAAACATTCAGTACTTC
TRBV5-1	NA	TRBJ2-7	TRBD2	CASSFTSGSYEQYF	TGCGCCAGCAGCTTCACTAGCGGGAGCTACGAGCAGTACTTC